Following are 13 T cell receptor beta chains from one sample sequenced in a study of T cell changes during pregnancy in multiple sclerosis. The protocol was immunoSEQ multiplex PCR, while the TCRdb copy is restricted to in-frame clones and leaves out a portion. This table has around 40,000 clones, 90% to 95% appearing once. The input for sequencing was CD4+ T cells from peripheral blood mononuclear cells, taken in the second trimester of pregnancy. Receptors were obtained from a female donor with multiple sclerosis, enrolled in a pregnancy study.

This clone was observed once. The rearrangement links TRBV19 to TRBJ1-5, with D perhaps matching TRBD1 (6 bases). CDR3 length equals 12 residues. The ends were cut back, 8 bases at V and 11 bases at J, with 16 bases in the middle. Per the germline V gene, CDR1 is LNHDA and CDR2 is SQIVND (reference sequence). The CDR3: CASEKGEGAQHF. In nucleotides, the CDR3 is TGTGCCAGTGAAAAGGGGGAAGGGGCCCAGCATTTT.

This rearrangement joins TRBV19 to TRBJ1-1, with TRBD1 matching 8 bases. The CDR3 is made up of 13 amino acids. With V trimmed by 5 bases and J by 6 bases, 5 bases remained unmatched. From germline, CDR1 is LNHDA and CDR2 SQIVND (reference sequence). The CDR3 here is CASSGRTGSEAFF. CDR3 sequence (DNA): TGTGCCAGTAGTGGACGGACAGGGTCTGAAGCTTTCTTT.

This chain joins TRBV19 and TRBJ1-6, with D unclear. This CDR3 comprises 18 residues. Trimming took off 1 base at V and 2 bases at J, with 15 bases between the two ends. Germline-derived CDR1 and CDR2 are LNHDA and SQIVND (reference sequence). The CDR3 bases are TGTGCCAGTAGTATAGGACACGGGGAACTCACCTATAATTCACCCCTCCACTTT. It specifies CASSIGHGELTYNSPLHF. Drawing the rest from reference TRBV19 and TRBJ1-6, the complete variable domain is DGGITQSPKYLFRKEGQNVTLSCEQNLNHDAMYWYRQDPGQGLRLIYYSQIVNDFQKGDIAEGYSVSREKKESFPLTVTSAQKNPTAFYLCASSIGHGELTYNSPLHFGNGTRLTVT.

The chain carries TRBV13 and TRBJ2-7, with D uncertain. Germline V lookup: CDR1 PRHDT, CDR2 FYEKMQ (reference sequence). The CDR3 spans 11 residues. The ends were cut back, 5 bases at V and 4 bases at J, with 6 bases in the middle. The CDR3 sequence: CASSQQYEQYF. The CDR3 DNA reads as TGTGCCAGCAGCCAACAGTACGAGCAGTACTTC.

This chain connects TRBV6-6 to TRBJ2-5, with no clear D. This CDR3 spans 14 amino acids. Trimming left V 6 bases short and J 1 base short, with 12 bases between. Germline V gene sequence: CDR1 MNHNY, CDR2 SVGAGI (reference sequence). The CDR3 sequence: CASSRTSLQETQYF. CDR3 DNA: TGTGCCAGCAGCCGTACATCCCTCCAAGAGACCCAGTACTTC.

CDR3 region: CASSHRDREFGTEAFF. The CDR3 DNA sequence: TGTGCCAGCAGCCACCGGGACAGGGAGTTCGGTACTGAAGCTTTCTTT. The chain joins TRBV21-1 to TRBJ1-1; the table's D call of TRBD1 was not tested on the DNA. TRBV21-1 is an annotated pseudogene. There are 16 residues in the CDR3.

V is TRBV13 and J is TRBJ1-2, with TRBD1 as a possible D gene (5 bases). Germline CDR1 is PRHDT and CDR2 is FYEKMQ (reference sequence). This CDR3 comprises 14 residues. The V gene lost 1 base and the J gene lost 6 bases, with 12 bases spanning the gap. This CDR3 reads CASSLVGAKDGYTF. The CDR3 coding sequence is TGTGCCAGCAGCTTAGTAGGGGCCAAGGATGGCTACACCTTC.

CDR3 DNA: TGTGCCAGCAGTGCCCGCGGGGGTCCTATAGCCAAAAACATTCAGTACTTC. Translating it yields CASSARGGPIAKNIQYF. J is TRBJ2-4 and V is TRBV2; 7 bases are shared with TRBD2. Trimming cost V 4 bases and J 0 bases; bases outside gene matches: 9. The length of the CDR3 is 17 residues. In germline, CDR1 is SNHLY, CDR2 FYNNEI.

This clone has a handful of counts. The chain links TRBV7-3 to TRBJ2-2; D perhaps matches TRBD1 (6 bases). Trimming pared 1 base from V and 3 bases from J, leaving 12 bases between. This CDR3 has 16 residues. Germline values: CDR1 SGHTA, CDR2 FQGTGA. The CDR3 DNA sequence: TGTGCCAGCAGCTTAAATGGCCCAGGGGACACCGGGGAGCTGTTTTTT. It specifies CASSLNGPGDTGELFF. The complete variable domain, with remaining parts taken from reference TRBV7-3 and TRBJ2-2, reads GAGVSQTPSNKVTEKGKYVELRCDPISGHTALYWYRQSLGQGPEFLIYFQGTGAADDSGLPNDRFFAVRPEGSVSTLKIQRTERGDSAVYLCASSLNGPGDTGELFFGEGSRLTVL.

The chain employs TRBV6-6 and TRBJ1-2; D is perhaps TRBD1 (6 bases). Germline V lookup: CDR1 MNHNY, CDR2 SVGAGI (reference sequence). V was trimmed by 4 bases and J by 5 bases, leaving 17 bases between them. CDR3 length: 15 residues. CDR3 nucleotides: TGTGCCAGCAGTTTACAGGGAAGGGGCCCTTATGGCTACACCTTC. This gives the protein CASSLQGRGPYGYTF.

The genes are TRBV19 and TRBJ1-1; 12 bases align to TRBD1. The CDR3 runs to 17 residues. The germline CDR1 and CDR2 sequences are LNHDA and SQIVND (reference sequence). V was pared by 4 bases and J by 5 bases, with 11 bases of the junction left unmatched. The CDR3 DNA is TGTGCCAGTAGTACGGGACAGGGGGCCGTTTTAGTGACTGAAGCTTTCTTT. Residues: CASSTGQGAVLVTEAFF.

The chain has TRBV6-6 and TRBJ2-3; TRBD2 is a possible D gene (5 bases). Germline assignment: CDR1 MNHNY and CDR2 SVGAGI (reference sequence). V was trimmed by 6 bases and J by 3 bases, leaving 13 bases between them. The CDR3 consists of 14 residues. CDR3 amino acids: CASRGGLGTDTQYF. The CDR3 nucleotides read TGTGCCAGCAGAGGAGGCCTAGGTACAGATACGCAGTATTTT.

The CDR3: CASSQSGGGTIYF. In DNA form, the CDR3 reads TGTGCCAGCAGCCAATCGGGAGGAGGCACCATATATTTT. The chain joins TRBV16 to TRBJ1-3; D remains unclear. The CDR3 sequence is 13 residues long. The germline CDR1 and CDR2 sequences are KGHSY and FQNENV. The germline V and J ends were trimmed by 0 bases and 9 bases, with 9 bases remaining between them.